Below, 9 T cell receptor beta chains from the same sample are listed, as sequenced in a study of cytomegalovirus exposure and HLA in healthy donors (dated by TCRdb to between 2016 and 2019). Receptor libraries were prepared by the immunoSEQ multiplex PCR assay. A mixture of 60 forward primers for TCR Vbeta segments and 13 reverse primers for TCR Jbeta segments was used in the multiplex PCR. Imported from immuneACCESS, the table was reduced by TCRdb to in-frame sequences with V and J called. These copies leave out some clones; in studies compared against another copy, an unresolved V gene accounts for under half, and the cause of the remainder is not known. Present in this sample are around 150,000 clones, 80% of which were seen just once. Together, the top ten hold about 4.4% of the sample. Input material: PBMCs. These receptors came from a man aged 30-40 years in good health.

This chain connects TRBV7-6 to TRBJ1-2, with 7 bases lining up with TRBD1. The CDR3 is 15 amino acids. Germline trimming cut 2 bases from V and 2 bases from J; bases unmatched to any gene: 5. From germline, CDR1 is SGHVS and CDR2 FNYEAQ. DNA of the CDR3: TGTGCCAGCAGCTTACAGACAGGGTCCAACTATGGCTACACCTTC. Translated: CASSLQTGSNYGYTF.

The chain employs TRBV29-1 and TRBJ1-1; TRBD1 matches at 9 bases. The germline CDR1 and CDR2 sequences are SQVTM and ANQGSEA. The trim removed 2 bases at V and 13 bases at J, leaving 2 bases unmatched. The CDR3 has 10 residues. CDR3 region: CSVERQGDFF. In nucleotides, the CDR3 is TGCAGCGTTGAAAGACAGGGGGATTTCTTT.

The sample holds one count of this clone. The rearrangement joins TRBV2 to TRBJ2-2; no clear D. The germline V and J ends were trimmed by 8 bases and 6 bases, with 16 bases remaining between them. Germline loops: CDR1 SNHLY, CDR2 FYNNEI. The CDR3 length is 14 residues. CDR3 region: CASALNERSGELFF. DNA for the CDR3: TGTGCCAGCGCCTTAAACGAGCGTTCCGGGGAGCTGTTTTTT.

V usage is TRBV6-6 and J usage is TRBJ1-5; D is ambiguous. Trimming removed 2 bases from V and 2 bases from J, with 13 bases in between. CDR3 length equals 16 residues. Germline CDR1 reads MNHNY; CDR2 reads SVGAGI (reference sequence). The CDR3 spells CASSYGRGRGNQPQHF. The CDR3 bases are TGTGCCAGCAGTTACGGTCGGGGTCGTGGCAATCAGCCCCAGCATTTT.

In DNA, the CDR3 is TGTGCCAGCAGGGCGGGCACCGGGGAGCTGTTTTTT. As protein: CASRAGTGELFF. The chain is built from TRBV9 and TRBJ2-2; D perhaps matches TRBD2 (5 bases). Germline V gene lookup returns CDR1 SGDLS and CDR2 YYNGEE. The CDR3 consists of 12 residues. V lost 5 bases and J 4 bases, leaving 6 bases between the germline ends.

CDR3 protein: CSVVVTGGYTF. The CDR3 nucleotides read TGCAGCGTTGTAGTTACGGGAGGCTACACCTTC. The genes are TRBV29-1 and TRBJ1-2; D not certain. Germline V CDR1 and CDR2: SQVTM, ANQGSEA. The ends were cut back, 4 bases at V and 8 bases at J, with 11 bases in the middle. The CDR3 consists of 11 residues.

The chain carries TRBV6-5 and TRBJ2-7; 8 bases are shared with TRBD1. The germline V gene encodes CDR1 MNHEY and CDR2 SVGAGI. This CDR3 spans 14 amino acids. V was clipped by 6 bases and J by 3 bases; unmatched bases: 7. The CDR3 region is CASRRQGSGYEQYF. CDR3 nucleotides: TGTGCCAGCAGGCGACAGGGGTCTGGCTACGAGCAGTACTTC.

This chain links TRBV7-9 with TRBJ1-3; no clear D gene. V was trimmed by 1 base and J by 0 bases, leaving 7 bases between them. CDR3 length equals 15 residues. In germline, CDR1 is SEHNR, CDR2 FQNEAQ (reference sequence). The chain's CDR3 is CASSLGASSGNTIYF. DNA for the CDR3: TGTGCCAGCAGCTTAGGTGCGAGCTCTGGAAACACCATATATTTT.

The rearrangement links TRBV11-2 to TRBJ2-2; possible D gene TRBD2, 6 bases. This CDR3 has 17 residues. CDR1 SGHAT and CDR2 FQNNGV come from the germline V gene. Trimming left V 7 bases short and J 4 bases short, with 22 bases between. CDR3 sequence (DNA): TGTGCCAGCAACTTTATAGCGAAGGAGGGTATCACCGGGGAGCTGTTTTTT. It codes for CASNFIAKEGITGELFF.